The clone carrying this TCR beta chain was observed at least ten times. Its antigen is as yet unknown. This record comes from a study of identical twins. Findings of the study overall: Invariant cells of the MAIT and iNKT types might have partly distorted the zero-insertion analyses.

TCRdb re-called the 5' RACE reads with MiXCR, one entry per CDR3 protein. The sample yields 400,000 to 550,000 distinct CDR3 sequences, roughly 13% seen once. All donors comprised healthy Caucasians. Germline CDR1 and CDR2: MNHNY and SVGAGI (reference sequence). The J segment lost 3 bases and the V segment lost 7 bases, leaving 3 bases of the junction unmatched. The CDR3 spans 13 residues. These data also featured in a second study, about yellow fever vaccine responses in identical twins.

The source of this sequence is a woman younger than 30 in good health. V usage is TRBV6-6 and J usage is TRBJ2-7; 10 positions agree with TRBD1. Sequencing was carried out using CD4+ T cells sorted from blood. This CDR3 is CASTRTGGYEQYF. CDR3 DNA: TGTGCCAGCACTCGGACAGGGGGCTACGAGCAGTACTTC.